Below are 30 T cell receptor beta chains sequenced from a single sample in a study of PD-L1 blockade in urothelial cancer. TCRdb keeps only in-frame clones here, not all; method: immunoSEQ multiplex PCR. The sample carries more than 60,000 clones, about 90% recorded once. Regarding time point: peripheral blood 6 weeks after treatment start. The sequences come from PBMCs, collected around atezolizumab (anti-PD-L1) treatment. These receptor sequences come from a man between 60 and 75 years old with urothelial cancer.

This chain uses TRBV27 with TRBJ2-3; D is unclear. Germline V gives CDR1 MNHEY, CDR2 SMNVEV (reference sequence). The V end lost 7 bases, the J end lost 3 bases, and 11 bases lay between the germline ends. There are 13 residues in the CDR3. The CDR3 loop is CASTPTGTDTQYF. The CDR3 DNA reads as TGTGCCAGCACCCCGACTGGGACAGATACGCAGTATTTT.

The chain is built from TRBV9 and TRBJ1-3; D is undetermined. The CDR3 is made up of 14 amino acids. The V end lost 3 bases, the J end lost 0 bases, and 7 bases lay between the germline ends. Germline lookup yields CDR1 SGDLS and CDR2 YYNGEE. The CDR3 coding sequence is TGTGCCAGCAGCGCCAGGTACTCTGGAAACACCATATATTTT. Its translation: CASSARYSGNTIYF.

The V call is TRBV9, the J call TRBJ2-7; 7 bases align to TRBD2. Trimming removed 4 bases from V and 0 bases from J; junction bases left unmatched: 10. The CDR3 has 16 residues. The V gene's germline CDR1 is SGDLS and CDR2 YYNGEE. CDR3 coding DNA: TGTGCCAGCAGCCCCCTTGGGGGGGGTAGCTCCTACGAGCAGTACTTC. It encodes CASSPLGGGSSYEQYF.

The rearrangement links TRBV6-1 to TRBJ2-7, with 8 bases aligning to TRBD1. The V segment lost 6 bases and the J segment 7 bases; nucleotides outside the gene matches: 8. Germline lookup yields CDR1 MNHNS and CDR2 SASEGT. CDR3 length equals 13 residues. The chain's CDR3 is CASSRTGLFEQYF. The CDR3 DNA is TGTGCCAGCAGCCGGACAGGGTTGTTTGAGCAGTACTTC.

This clone was found a few times. The chain uses TRBV19 and TRBJ2-7; 8 positions match TRBD2. Germline V gives CDR1 LNHDA, CDR2 SQIVND (reference sequence). The J segment lost 7 bases and the V segment lost 8 bases, leaving 13 bases of the junction unmatched. The CDR3 spans 14 residues. CDR3 region: CASGESGGAGEQYF. The CDR3 nucleotides are TGTGCCAGTGGAGAGAGCGGGGGCGCGGGGGAGCAGTACTTC.

This chain links TRBV9 with TRBJ2-3; D is possibly TRBD1 (6 bases). The V gene's germline CDR1 is SGDLS and CDR2 YYNGEE. Trimming cost V 3 bases and J 9 bases, with 14 bases left between them. This CDR3 has 13 amino acids. The CDR3 DNA reads TGTGCCAGCAGCGATGGGGGCGGGCGGACGCAGTATTTT. It yields the protein CASSDGGGRTQYF.

The count of this clone is one. The chain recombines TRBV15 with TRBJ1-4; no clear D. CDR3 length: 12 residues. Germline V lookup: CDR1 LNHNV, CDR2 YYDKDF (reference sequence). V lost 9 bases to trimming and J lost 2 bases, with 7 bases between them. Here the CDR3 reads CATARTNEKLFF. CDR3 in DNA: TGTGCCACAGCCCGCACTAATGAAAAACTGTTTTTT.

The chain uses TRBV7-9 and TRBJ1-2; D is ambiguous. Germline values: CDR1 SEHNR, CDR2 FQNEAQ (reference sequence). This CDR3 is 14 amino acids long. The V end was cut by 6 bases, the J end by 8 bases, with 19 bases between. The CDR3: CASSLSNGAGGYTF. The CDR3 DNA sequence: TGTGCCAGCAGTCTCTCAAATGGAGCCGGGGGCTACACCTTC. The full variable domain, its missing parts supplied by reference TRBV7-9 and TRBJ1-2, is DTGVSQNPRHKITKRGQNVTFRCDPISEHNRLYWYRQTLGQGPEFLTYFQNEAQLEKSRLLSDRFSAERPKGSFSTLEIQRTEQGDSAMYLCASSLSNGAGGYTFGSGTRLTVV.

This clone turned up a few times. CDR3 nucleotides: TGCAGCGCGTTGGCAACACAAGAGACCCAGTACTTC. This sequence encodes CSALATQETQYF. This chain links TRBV29-1 with TRBJ2-5; D gene ambiguous. The CDR3 totals 12 residues. Germline V gene data show CDR1 as SQVTM and CDR2 as ANQGSEA. Trimming stripped 7 bases from V and 2 bases from J, with 11 bases between.

This clone has only a few counts. CDR3 in amino acids: CASSDWDLGRDEQFF. CDR3 DNA: TGTGCCAGCAGTGACTGGGACTTGGGACGAGATGAGCAGTTCTTC. The chain couples TRBV2 to TRBJ2-1; a weak D match, TRBD2 (6 bases). V lost 3 bases, J lost 8 bases, and 17 bases lay in between. Germline V gene lookup returns CDR1 SNHLY and CDR2 FYNNEI. CDR3 length: 15 residues.

This chain links TRBV6-5 with TRBJ2-2; D possibly corresponds to TRBD1 (5 bases). The CDR3 is made up of 13 amino acids. Deletions cut 11 bases from V and 2 bases from J, with 12 bases between. Looked up from germline, CDR1 is MNHEY and CDR2 is SVGAGI. This CDR3 is CACQDRNTGELFF. CDR3 sequence (DNA): TGTGCCTGCCAAGACAGAAACACCGGGGAGCTGTTTTTT.

V and J are TRBV29-1 and TRBJ1-1; D may be TRBD1 (5 bases). From germline, CDR1 is SQVTM and CDR2 ANQGSEA. Trimming left V 7 bases short and J 1 base short, with 13 bases between. CDR3 size: 13 residues. CDR3 nucleotides: TGCAGCGCCTGGGGGGGGGAGAACACTGAAGCTTTCTTT. Amino acids: CSAWGGENTEAFF.

The rearrangement links TRBV14 to TRBJ1-2; D remains unclear. The CDR3 is made up of 14 amino acids. Trimming removed 0 bases from V and 8 bases from J, with 13 bases in between. CDR1 is SGHDN and CDR2 is FVKESK in the germline V gene. The CDR3 sequence is CASSQDNKREGYTF. The DNA for the CDR3 is TGTGCCAGCAGCCAAGATAACAAGCGGGAAGGCTACACCTTC. The whole variable domain, filled in from reference TRBV14 and TRBJ1-2, reads EAGVTQFPSHSVIEKGQTVTLRCDPISGHDNLYWYRRVMGKEIKFLLHFVKESKQDESGMPNNRFLAERTGGTYSTLKVQPAELEDSGVYFCASSQDNKREGYTFGSGTRLTVV.

The CDR3 DNA follows: TGCGCCAGCAGCTTCTTCGGGCAGGGCCGCGAAGAGACCCAGTACTTC. Encoded protein: CASSFFGQGREETQYF. The rearrangement links TRBV5-1 to TRBJ2-5, with D perhaps TRBD1 (5 bases). The V gene's germline CDR1 is SGHRS and CDR2 YFSETQ. The CDR3 length is 16 residues. The V gene lost 2 bases and the J gene lost 3 bases, with 17 bases spanning the gap.

The chain recombines TRBV7-9 with TRBJ1-2; D uncertain. The V end lost 5 bases, the J end lost 4 bases, and 11 bases lay between the germline ends. The germline V gene has CDR1 SEHNR and CDR2 FQNEAQ (reference sequence). This CDR3 spans 13 amino acids. CDR3: CASSPANGYGYTF. In DNA form, the CDR3 reads TGTGCCAGCAGCCCCGCAAACGGCTATGGCTACACCTTC. Based on the CDR3 plus reference TRBV7-9 and TRBJ1-2, the full variable domain is DTGVSQNPRHKITKRGQNVTFRCDPISEHNRLYWYRQTLGQGPEFLTYFQNEAQLEKSRLLSDRFSAERPKGSFSTLEIQRTEQGDSAMYLCASSPANGYGYTFGSGTRLTVV.

This chain links TRBV7-3 with TRBJ1-1; perhaps TRBD1 as D (5 bases). Per germline, CDR1 SGHTA and CDR2 FQGTGA. Trimming stripped 5 bases from V and 3 bases from J, with 13 bases between. CDR3 length equals 14 residues. CDR3 amino acids: CASSPVGADTEAFF. The CDR3 DNA reads TGTGCCAGCAGCCCCGTTGGGGCGGACACTGAAGCTTTCTTT. The whole variable domain, remainder taken from reference TRBV7-3 and TRBJ1-1, is GAGVSQTPSNKVTEKGKYVELRCDPISGHTALYWYRQSLGQGPEFLIYFQGTGAADDSGLPNDRFFAVRPEGSVSTLKIQRTERGDSAVYLCASSPVGADTEAFFGQGTRLTVV.

The chain is built from TRBV6-5 and TRBJ2-1, with D uncertain. Germline-derived CDR1 and CDR2 are MNHEY and SVGAGI. V was pared by 6 bases and J by 2 bases, with 14 bases between. The CDR3 totals 15 residues. The CDR3 is CASSLSRGAYNEQFF. In DNA form, the CDR3 reads TGTGCCAGCAGCCTCTCGCGAGGAGCCTACAATGAGCAGTTCTTC.

V is TRBV6-5 and J is TRBJ1-1, with D perhaps matching TRBD1 (6 bases). Germline CDR1 and CDR2: MNHEY and SVGAGI. The CDR3 spans 12 residues. With 7 bases removed from V and 4 bases from J, the gap between germline ends came to 10 bases. CDR3 bases: TGTGCCAGCAAAGGGGGGGCCACTGAAGCTTTCTTT. Protein: CASKGGATEAFF.

The chain carries TRBV7-8 and TRBJ2-7, with TRBD1 matching 8 bases. This CDR3 has 14 residues. V was clipped by 5 bases and J by 4 bases; unmatched bases: 7. Germline V gene lookup returns CDR1 SGHVS and CDR2 FQNEAQ. CDR3 region: CASSLQGAGYEQYF. Written as DNA, the CDR3 is TGTGCCAGCAGCCTGCAGGGGGCTGGGTACGAGCAGTACTTC. Full variable domain (remainder filled in from reference TRBV7-8 and TRBJ2-7): GAGVSQSPRYKVAKRGQDVALRCDPISGHVSLFWYQQALGQGPEFLTYFQNEAQLDKSGLPSDRFFAERPEGSVSTLKIQRTQQEDSAVYLCASSLQGAGYEQYFGPGTRLTVT.

The rearrangement joins TRBV7-3 to TRBJ2-1, with D hard to call. The CDR3 is 13 residues long. V lost 4 bases to trimming and J lost 5 bases, with 9 bases between them. Germline V gene sequence: CDR1 SGHTA, CDR2 FQGTGA. CDR3 nucleotides: TGTGCCAGCAGCTCGCGGCTCAACAATGAGCAGTTCTTC. Amino acid sequence: CASSSRLNNEQFF.

The chain combines TRBV19 with TRBJ2-2; possibly TRBD2 for D (7 bases). Per the germline V gene, CDR1 is LNHDA and CDR2 is SQIVND (reference sequence). V lost 3 bases and J 6 bases, leaving 17 bases between the germline ends. The CDR3 covers 16 residues. The CDR3 nucleotides are TGTGCCAGTAGTATTGGGCGGGGGACATCGCCCGGGGAGCTGTTTTTT. As protein: CASSIGRGTSPGELFF.

J is TRBJ1-2 and V is TRBV5-4; D possibly corresponds to TRBD1 (6 bases). The CDR3 extends over 13 amino acids. CDR1 and CDR2 from the germline V gene are SGHNT and YYREEE (reference sequence). V was pared by 1 base and J by 5 bases, with 9 bases between. CDR3 in amino acids: CASSLQGSYGYTF. Written as DNA, the CDR3 is TGTGCCAGCAGCTTGCAGGGGAGTTATGGCTACACCTTC.

The chain employs TRBV7-2 and TRBJ2-3, with D possibly TRBD2 on 6 matching bases. V was shortened by 4 bases and J by 0 bases, with 14 bases between the two germline ends. Germline V gene sequence: CDR1 SGHTA, CDR2 FQGNSA. This CDR3 contains 16 residues. The DNA for the CDR3 is TGTGCCAGCAGCTCCAGTTCGGGAGTGAGCACAGATACGCAGTATTTT. Translating gives CASSSSSGVSTDTQYF.

This chain uses TRBV11-2 with TRBJ1-4; a weak D match, TRBD1 (6 bases). This CDR3 comprises 14 residues. The ends were cut back, 2 bases at V and 6 bases at J, with 10 bases in the middle. Germline V gene sequence: CDR1 SGHAT, CDR2 FQNNGV. CDR3 DNA: TGTGCCAGCAGCTTACGACAGGCCCATGAAAAACTGTTTTTT. It yields the protein CASSLRQAHEKLFF.

The chain carries TRBV27 and TRBJ1-3; D is unclear. The V end lost 3 bases, the J end lost 0 bases, and 3 bases lay between the germline ends. Germline V gene lookup returns CDR1 MNHEY and CDR2 SMNVEV (reference sequence). This CDR3 has 13 residues. CDR3 region: CASSLSSGNTIYF. The CDR3 DNA follows: TGTGCCAGCAGTTTGAGCTCTGGAAACACCATATATTTT.

The chain joins TRBV6-6 to TRBJ2-5, with TRBD2 as a possible D gene (6 bases). Germline V gene lookup returns CDR1 MNHNY and CDR2 SVGAGI (reference sequence). The V end lost 0 bases, the J end lost 3 bases, and 8 bases lay between the germline ends. The CDR3 totals 14 residues. CDR3 coding DNA: TGTGCCAGCAGTTACTCGGGCGGGGAAGAGACCCAGTACTTC. This sequence encodes CASSYSGGEETQYF.

The chain has TRBV19 and TRBJ2-7, with a weak D call TRBD1 (6 bases). Germline CDR1 LNHDA, CDR2 SQIVND (reference sequence). V lost 4 bases, J lost 6 bases, and 13 bases lay in between. This CDR3 is built from 13 residues. In nucleotides, the CDR3 is TGTGCCAGTAGTAGTCAGGGACACGGCGAGCAGTACTTC. It translates to CASSSQGHGEQYF.

As DNA, the CDR3 is TGCAGCTCGAAGGACAGGGGTGAGGCCCAGTACTTC. Translation gives CSSKDRGEAQYF. The chain uses TRBV29-1 and TRBJ2-5; 9 bases are shared with TRBD1. In germline, CDR1 is SQVTM, CDR2 ANQGSEA. The CDR3 has 12 residues. The V segment lost 8 bases and the J segment 9 bases; nucleotides outside the gene matches: 10.

The chain has TRBV28 and TRBJ2-1; D might be TRBD2 (6 bases). The V gene's germline CDR1 is MDHEN and CDR2 SYDVKM. This CDR3 is built from 16 residues. Trimming took 5 bases from V and 4 from J, leaving 18 bases between them. CDR3 DNA sequence: TGTGCCAGCAGTCCCCTCGGGAGCTCCTTATACAATGAGCAGTTCTTC. Its translation is CASSPLGSSLYNEQFF. The entire variable domain, with the rest obtained from reference TRBV28 and TRBJ2-1, is as follows: DVKVTQSSRYLVKRTGEKVFLECVQDMDHENMFWYRQDPGLGLRLIYFSYDVKMKEKGDIPEGYSVSREKKERFSLILESASTNQTSMYLCASSPLGSSLYNEQFFGPGTRLTVL.

The gene calls are TRBV2 and TRBJ1-3, with TRBD1 matching over 7 bases. This CDR3 has 16 amino acids. The V and J ends lost 5 bases and 0 bases, in that order; junction bases with no gene match: 7. CDR1 and CDR2 from the germline V gene are SNHLY and FYNNEI. The CDR3 protein is CASSQTRQGSGNTIYF. CDR3 nucleotides: TGTGCCAGCAGTCAGACGAGACAGGGCTCTGGAAACACCATATATTTT.